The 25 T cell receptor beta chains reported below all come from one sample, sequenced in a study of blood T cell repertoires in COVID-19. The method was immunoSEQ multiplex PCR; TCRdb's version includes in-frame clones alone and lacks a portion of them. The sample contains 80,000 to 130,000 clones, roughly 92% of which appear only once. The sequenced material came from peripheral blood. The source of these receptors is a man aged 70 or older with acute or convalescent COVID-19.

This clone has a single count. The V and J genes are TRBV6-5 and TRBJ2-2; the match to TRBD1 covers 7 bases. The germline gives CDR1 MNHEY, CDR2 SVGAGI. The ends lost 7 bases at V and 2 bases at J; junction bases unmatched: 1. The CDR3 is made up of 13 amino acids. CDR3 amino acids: CASKGANTGELFF. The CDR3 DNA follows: TGTGCCAGCAAGGGGGCTAACACCGGGGAGCTGTTTTTT.

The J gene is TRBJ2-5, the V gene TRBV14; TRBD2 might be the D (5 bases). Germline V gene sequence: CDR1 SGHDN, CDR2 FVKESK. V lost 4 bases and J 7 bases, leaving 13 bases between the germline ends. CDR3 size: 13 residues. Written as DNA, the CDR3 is TGTGCCAGCAGCCCCCGGACTTTCGGGACCCAGTACTTC. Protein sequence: CASSPRTFGTQYF.

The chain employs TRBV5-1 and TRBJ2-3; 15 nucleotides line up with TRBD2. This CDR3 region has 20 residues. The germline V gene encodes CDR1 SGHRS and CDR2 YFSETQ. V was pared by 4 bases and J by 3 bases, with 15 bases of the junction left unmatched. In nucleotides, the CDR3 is TGCGCCAGCAGCCTGACTCCCACCGGGACTAGCGGGGGGCTAACAGATACGCAGTATTTT. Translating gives CASSLTPTGTSGGLTDTQYF. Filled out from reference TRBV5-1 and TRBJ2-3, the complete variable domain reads KAGVTQTPRYLIKTRGQQVTLSCSPISGHRSVSWYQQTPGQGLQFLFEYFSETQRNKGNFPGRFSGRQFSNSRSEMNVSTLELGDSALYLCASSLTPTGTSGGLTDTQYFGPGTRLTVL.

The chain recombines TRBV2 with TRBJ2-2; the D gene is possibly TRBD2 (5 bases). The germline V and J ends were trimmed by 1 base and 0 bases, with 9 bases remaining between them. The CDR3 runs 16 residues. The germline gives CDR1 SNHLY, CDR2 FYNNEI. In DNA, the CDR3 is TGTGCCAGCAGTGAAGGGCTAGCTACGAACACCGGGGAGCTGTTTTTT. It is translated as CASSEGLATNTGELFF.

In nucleotides, the CDR3 is TGTGCCAGCAGTCCCGACTCAACTAACTATGGCTACACCTTC. This translates into CASSPDSTNYGYTF. The V gene is TRBV28, the J gene TRBJ1-2; no firm D call. V shed 5 bases and J shed 0 bases, with 10 bases lying between them. Germline values: CDR1 MDHEN, CDR2 SYDVKM. The CDR3 runs to 14 residues.

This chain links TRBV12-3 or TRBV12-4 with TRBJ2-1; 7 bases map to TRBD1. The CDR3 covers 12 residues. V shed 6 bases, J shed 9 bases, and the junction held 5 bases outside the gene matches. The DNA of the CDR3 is TGTGCCAGCAGCCAGACAGGGCCTGAGCAGTTCTTC. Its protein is CASSQTGPEQFF.

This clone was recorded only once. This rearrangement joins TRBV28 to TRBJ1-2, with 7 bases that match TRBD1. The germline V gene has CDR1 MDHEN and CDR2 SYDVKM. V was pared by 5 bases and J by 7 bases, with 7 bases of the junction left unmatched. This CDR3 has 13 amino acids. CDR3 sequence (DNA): TGTGCCAGCAGTGACGGGACAGATGCTGGCTACACCTTC. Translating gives CASSDGTDAGYTF.

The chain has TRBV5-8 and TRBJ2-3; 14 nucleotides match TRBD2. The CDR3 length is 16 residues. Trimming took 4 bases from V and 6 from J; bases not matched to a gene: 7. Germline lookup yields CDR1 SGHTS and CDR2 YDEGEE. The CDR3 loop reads CASSTPGLAGADTQYF. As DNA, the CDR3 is TGTGCCAGCAGCACCCCGGGACTAGCGGGAGCTGATACGCAGTATTTT.

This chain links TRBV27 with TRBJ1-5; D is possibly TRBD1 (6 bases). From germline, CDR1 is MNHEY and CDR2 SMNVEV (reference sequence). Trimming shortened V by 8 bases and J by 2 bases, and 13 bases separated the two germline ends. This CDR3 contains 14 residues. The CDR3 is CASSQGWGNQPQHF. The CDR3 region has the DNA TGTGCCAGCTCTCAGGGGTGGGGCAATCAGCCCCAGCATTTT.

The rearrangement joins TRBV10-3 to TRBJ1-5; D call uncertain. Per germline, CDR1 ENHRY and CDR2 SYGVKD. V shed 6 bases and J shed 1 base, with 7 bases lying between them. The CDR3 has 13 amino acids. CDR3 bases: TGTGCCATCAGAGGCGGAAGCAATCAGCCCCAGCATTTT. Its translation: CAIRGGSNQPQHF.

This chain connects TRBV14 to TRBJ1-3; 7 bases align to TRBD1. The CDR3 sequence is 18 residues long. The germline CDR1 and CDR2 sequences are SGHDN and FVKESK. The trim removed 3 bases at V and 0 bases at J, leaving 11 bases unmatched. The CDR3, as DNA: TGTGCCAGCAGCCATGTCCCGGGACAGCGGAGCTCTGGAAACACCATATATTTT. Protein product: CASSHVPGQRSSGNTIYF.

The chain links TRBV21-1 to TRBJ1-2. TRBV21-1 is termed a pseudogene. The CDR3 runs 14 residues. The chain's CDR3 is CASSKEEANYGYTF. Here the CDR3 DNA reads TGTGCCAGCAGCAAAGAAGAGGCCAACTATGGCTACACCTTC.

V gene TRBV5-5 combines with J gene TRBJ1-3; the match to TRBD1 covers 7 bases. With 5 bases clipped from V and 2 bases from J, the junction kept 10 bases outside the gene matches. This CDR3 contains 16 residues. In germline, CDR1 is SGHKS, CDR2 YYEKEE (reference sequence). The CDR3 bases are TGTGCCAGCAGGGACCAAATACAGGGGCCTGGAAACACCATATATTTT. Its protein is CASRDQIQGPGNTIYF.

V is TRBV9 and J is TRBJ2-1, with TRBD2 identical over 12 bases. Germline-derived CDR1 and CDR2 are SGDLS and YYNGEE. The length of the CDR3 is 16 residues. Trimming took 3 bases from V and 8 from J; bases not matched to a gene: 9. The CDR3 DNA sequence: TGTGCCAGCAGCGCTCAGACTAGCGGGAGTATGTATGAGCAGTTCTTC. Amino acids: CASSAQTSGSMYEQFF.

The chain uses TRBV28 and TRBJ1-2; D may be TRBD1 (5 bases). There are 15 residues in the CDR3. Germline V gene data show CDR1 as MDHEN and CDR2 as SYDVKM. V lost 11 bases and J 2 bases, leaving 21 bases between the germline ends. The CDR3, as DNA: TGTGCCGGATCCCCCGGGCAGGGCCGAAACTATGGCTACACCTTC. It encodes CAGSPGQGRNYGYTF.

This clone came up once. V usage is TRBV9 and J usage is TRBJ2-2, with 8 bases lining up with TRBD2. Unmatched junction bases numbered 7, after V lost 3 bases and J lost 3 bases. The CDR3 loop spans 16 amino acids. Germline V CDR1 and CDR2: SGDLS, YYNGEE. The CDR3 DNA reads TGTGCCAGCAGCGCGCTAGCGGGCTTTGACACCGGGGAGCTGTTTTTT. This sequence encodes CASSALAGFDTGELFF.

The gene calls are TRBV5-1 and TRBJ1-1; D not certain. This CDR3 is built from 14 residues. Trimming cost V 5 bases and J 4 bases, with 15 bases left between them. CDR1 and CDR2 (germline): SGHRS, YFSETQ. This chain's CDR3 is CASSLATVGTEAFF. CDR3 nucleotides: TGCGCCAGCAGTCTCGCTACAGTGGGCACTGAAGCTTTCTTT.

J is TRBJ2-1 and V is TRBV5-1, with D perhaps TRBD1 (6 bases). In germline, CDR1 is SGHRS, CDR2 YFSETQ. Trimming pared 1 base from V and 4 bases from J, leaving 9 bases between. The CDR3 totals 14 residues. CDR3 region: CASSLRQAYNEQFF. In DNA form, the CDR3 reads TGCGCCAGCAGCTTGAGACAGGCGTACAATGAGCAGTTCTTC.

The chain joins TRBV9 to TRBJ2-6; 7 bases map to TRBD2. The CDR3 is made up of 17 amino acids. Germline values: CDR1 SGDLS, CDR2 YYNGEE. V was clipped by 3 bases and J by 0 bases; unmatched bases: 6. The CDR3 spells CASSAGLFRSGANVLTF. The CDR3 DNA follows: TGTGCCAGCAGCGCGGGACTATTTCGCTCTGGGGCCAACGTCCTGACTTTC.

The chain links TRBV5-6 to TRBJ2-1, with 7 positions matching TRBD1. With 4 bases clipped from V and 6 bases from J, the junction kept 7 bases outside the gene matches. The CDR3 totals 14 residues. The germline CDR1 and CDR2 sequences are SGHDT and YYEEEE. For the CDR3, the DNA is TGTGCCAGCAGCCTCGGACAGGTCCTCAATGAGCAGTTCTTC. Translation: CASSLGQVLNEQFF.

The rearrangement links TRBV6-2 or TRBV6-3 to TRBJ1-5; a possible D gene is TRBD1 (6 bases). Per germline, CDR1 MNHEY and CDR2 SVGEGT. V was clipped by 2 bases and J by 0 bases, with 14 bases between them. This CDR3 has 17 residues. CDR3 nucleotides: TGTGCCAGCAGTTACGGGTACTTGACAGGTAGCAATCAGCCCCAGCATTTT. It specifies CASSYGYLTGSNQPQHF.

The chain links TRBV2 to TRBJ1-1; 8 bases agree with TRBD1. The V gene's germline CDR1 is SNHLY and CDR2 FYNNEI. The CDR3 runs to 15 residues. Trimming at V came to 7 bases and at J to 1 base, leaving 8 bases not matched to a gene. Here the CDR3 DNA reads TGTGCCAGCAAGAGAACGACAGGGGCGAACACTGAAGCTTTCTTT. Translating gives CASKRTTGANTEAFF.

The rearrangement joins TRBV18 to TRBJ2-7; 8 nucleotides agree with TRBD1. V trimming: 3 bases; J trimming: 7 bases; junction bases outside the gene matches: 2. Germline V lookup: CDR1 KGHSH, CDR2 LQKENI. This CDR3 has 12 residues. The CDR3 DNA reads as TGTGCCAGCTCACCGGACAGGGCTGAGCAGTACTTC. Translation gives CASSPDRAEQYF. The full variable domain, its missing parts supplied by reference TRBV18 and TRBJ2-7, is NAGVMQNPRHLVRRRGQEARLRCSPMKGHSHVYWYRQLPEEGLKFMVYLQKENIIDESGMPKERFSAEFPKEGPSILRIQQVVRGDSAAYFCASSPDRAEQYFGPGTRLTVT.

CDR3 sequence: CASSLVSRSEQYF. The CDR3 coding sequence is TGTGCCAGCAGCTTAGTGAGTCGCTCCGAGCAGTACTTC. V is TRBV7-3 and J is TRBJ2-7; the D is unclear. The CDR3 is 13 amino acids. The V gene lost 2 bases and the J gene lost 6 bases, with 11 bases spanning the gap. Germline values: CDR1 SGHTA, CDR2 FQGTGA.

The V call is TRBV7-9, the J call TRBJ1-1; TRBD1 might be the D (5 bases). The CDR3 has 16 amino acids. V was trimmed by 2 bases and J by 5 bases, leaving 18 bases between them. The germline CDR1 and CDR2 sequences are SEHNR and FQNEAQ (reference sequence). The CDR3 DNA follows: TGTGCCAGCAGCTTAATCGGCCAGGGAGGGTTGACTGAAGCTTTCTTT. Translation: CASSLIGQGGLTEAFF.